What follows is one TCR beta chain and its context. Germline V gives CDR1 KGHSH, CDR2 LQKENI. V gave up 3 bases and J gave up 4 bases, with 21 bases separating them. The CDR3 extends over 18 amino acids. The record originates from a study of blood T cell repertoires in COVID-19. About the research overall: The samples span acute and convalescent COVID-19 from the United States, Italy and Spain. T cells, B-cell-depleted T cells, or PBMCs provided the cDNA or gDNA that served as material.

In the original processing: The assay estimated nucleated cells by amplifying reference gene primers. Here immunoSEQ multiplex PCR was the method, and the copy in TCRdb shows in-frame clones only, minus some. V and J calls and clone size follow that table, whereas D and trimming were derived from the DNA. The sample lists roughly 150,000 clones; approximately 91% were seen once. The Seattle site enrolled patients during active infection and followed them longitudinally. This clonotype was sampled from a man in his late teens or twenties with COVID-19, enrolled during active disease. What was sequenced was peripheral blood. V is TRBV18 and J is TRBJ1-4; no definite D call. CDR3 DNA: TGTGCCAGCTCACCTGAGACGGGTCGCACGTCCTATAATGAAAAACTGTTTTTT. Residues: CASSPETGRTSYNEKLFF.